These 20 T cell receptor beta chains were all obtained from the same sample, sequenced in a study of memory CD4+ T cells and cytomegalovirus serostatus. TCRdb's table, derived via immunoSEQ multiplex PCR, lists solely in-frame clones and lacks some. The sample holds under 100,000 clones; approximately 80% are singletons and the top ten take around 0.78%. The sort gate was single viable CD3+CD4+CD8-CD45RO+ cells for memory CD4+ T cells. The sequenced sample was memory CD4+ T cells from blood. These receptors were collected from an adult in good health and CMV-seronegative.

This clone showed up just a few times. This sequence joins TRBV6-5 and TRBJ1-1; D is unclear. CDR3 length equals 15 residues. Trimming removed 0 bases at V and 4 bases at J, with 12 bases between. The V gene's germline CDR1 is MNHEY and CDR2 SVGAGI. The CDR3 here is CASSYSINYVTEAFF. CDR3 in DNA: TGTGCCAGCAGTTACTCGATTAACTATGTCACTGAAGCTTTCTTT.

Here the CDR3 DNA reads TGTGCCAGCAGCAAGGGACCGATTAAAGAGCAGTTCTTC. This gives the protein CASSKGPIKEQFF. V and J are TRBV2 and TRBJ2-1; D may correspond to TRBD1 or TRBD2 (5 bases each). Germline lookup yields CDR1 SNHLY and CDR2 FYNNEI. The CDR3 spans 13 residues. Trimming stripped 6 bases from V and 10 bases from J, with 16 bases between.

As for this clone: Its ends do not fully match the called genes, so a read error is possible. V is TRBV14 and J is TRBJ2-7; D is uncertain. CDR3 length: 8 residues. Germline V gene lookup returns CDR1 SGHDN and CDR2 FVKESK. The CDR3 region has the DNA TGCACACCCGACGAGCAGTACTTC. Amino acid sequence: CTPDEQYF.

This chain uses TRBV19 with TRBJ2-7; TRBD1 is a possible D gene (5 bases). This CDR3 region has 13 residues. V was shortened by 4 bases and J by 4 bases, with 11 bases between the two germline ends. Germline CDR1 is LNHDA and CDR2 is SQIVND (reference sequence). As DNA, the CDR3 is TGTGCCAGTAGTAACCAGGGCCGGTACGAGCAGTACTTC. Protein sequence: CASSNQGRYEQYF. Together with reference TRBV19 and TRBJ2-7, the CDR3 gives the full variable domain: DGGITQSPKYLFRKEGQNVTLSCEQNLNHDAMYWYRQDPGQGLRLIYYSQIVNDFQKGDIAEGYSVSREKKESFPLTVTSAQKNPTAFYLCASSNQGRYEQYFGPGTRLTVT.

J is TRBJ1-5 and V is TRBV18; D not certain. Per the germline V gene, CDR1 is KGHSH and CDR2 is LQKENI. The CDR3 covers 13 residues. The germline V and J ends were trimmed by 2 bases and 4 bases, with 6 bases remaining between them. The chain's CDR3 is CASSPGENQPQHF. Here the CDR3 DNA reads TGTGCCAGCTCACCAGGCGAAAATCAGCCCCAGCATTTT. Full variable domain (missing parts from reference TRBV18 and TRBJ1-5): NAGVMQNPRHLVRRRGQEARLRCSPMKGHSHVYWYRQLPEEGLKFMVYLQKENIIDESGMPKERFSAEFPKEGPSILRIQQVVRGDSAAYFCASSPGENQPQHFGDGTRLSIL.

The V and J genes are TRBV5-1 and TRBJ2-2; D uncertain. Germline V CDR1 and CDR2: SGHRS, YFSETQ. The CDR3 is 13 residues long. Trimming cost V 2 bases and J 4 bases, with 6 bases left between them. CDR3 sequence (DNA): TGCGCCAGCAGCTTCGACATCACCGGGGAGCTGTTTTTT. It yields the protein CASSFDITGELFF.

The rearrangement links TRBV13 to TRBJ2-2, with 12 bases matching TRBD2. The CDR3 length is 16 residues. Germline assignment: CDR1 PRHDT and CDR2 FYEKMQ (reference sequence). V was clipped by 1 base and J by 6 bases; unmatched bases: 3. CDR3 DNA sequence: TGTGCCAGCAGCTTAGTAGGGACTAGCGGGCCCGGGGAGCTGTTTTTT. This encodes CASSLVGTSGPGELFF. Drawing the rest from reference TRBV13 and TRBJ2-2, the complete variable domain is AAGVIQSPRHLIKEKRETATLKCYPIPRHDTVYWYQQGPGQDPQFLISFYEKMQSDKGSIPDRFSAQQFSDYHSELNMSSLELGDSALYFCASSLVGTSGPGELFFGEGSRLTVL.

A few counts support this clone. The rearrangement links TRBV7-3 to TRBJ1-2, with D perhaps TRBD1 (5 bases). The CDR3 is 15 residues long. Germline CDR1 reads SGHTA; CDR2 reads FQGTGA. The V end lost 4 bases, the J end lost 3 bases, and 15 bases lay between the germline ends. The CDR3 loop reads CASSSRPGGDYGYTF. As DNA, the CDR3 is TGTGCCAGCAGCTCTAGACCGGGGGGAGACTATGGCTACACCTTC.

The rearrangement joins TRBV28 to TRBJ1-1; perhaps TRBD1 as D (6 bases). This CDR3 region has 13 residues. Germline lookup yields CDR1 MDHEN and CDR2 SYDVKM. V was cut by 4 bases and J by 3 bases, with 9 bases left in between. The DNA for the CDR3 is TGTGCCAGCAGTTCAGGGACACACACTGAAGCTTTCTTT. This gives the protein CASSSGTHTEAFF.

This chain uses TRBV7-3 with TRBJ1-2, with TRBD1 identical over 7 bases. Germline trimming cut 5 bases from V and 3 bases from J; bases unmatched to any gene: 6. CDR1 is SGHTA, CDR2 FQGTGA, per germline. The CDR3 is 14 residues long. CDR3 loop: CASSPQGGDYGYTF. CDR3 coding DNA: TGTGCCAGCAGCCCTCAGGGGGGCGACTATGGCTACACCTTC. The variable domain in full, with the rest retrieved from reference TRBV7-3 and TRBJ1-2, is GAGVSQTPSNKVTEKGKYVELRCDPISGHTALYWYRQSLGQGPEFLIYFQGTGAADDSGLPNDRFFAVRPEGSVSTLKIQRTERGDSAVYLCASSPQGGDYGYTFGSGTRLTVV.

The chain's CDR3 is CASSWGQGRETQYF. The CDR3 region has the DNA TGTGCCAGCAGCTGGGGACAGGGCCGTGAGACCCAGTACTTC. The V call is TRBV7-6, the J call TRBJ2-5, with 9 nucleotides matching TRBD1. From germline, CDR1 is SGHVS and CDR2 FNYEAQ. The CDR3 is 14 amino acids. V trimming: 4 bases; J trimming: 5 bases; junction bases outside the gene matches: 5.

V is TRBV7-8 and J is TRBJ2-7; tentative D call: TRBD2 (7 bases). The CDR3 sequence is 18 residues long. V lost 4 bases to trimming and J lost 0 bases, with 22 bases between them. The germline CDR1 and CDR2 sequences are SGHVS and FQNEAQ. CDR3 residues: CASSSGQTAGHLSYEQYF. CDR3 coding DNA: TGTGCCAGCAGCTCCGGCCAGACAGCGGGACATCTCTCCTACGAGCAGTACTTC.

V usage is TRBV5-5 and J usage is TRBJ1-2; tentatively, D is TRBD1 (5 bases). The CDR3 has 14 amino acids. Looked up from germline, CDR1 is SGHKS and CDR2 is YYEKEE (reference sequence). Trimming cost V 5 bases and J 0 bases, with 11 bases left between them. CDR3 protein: CASSPDRANYGYTF. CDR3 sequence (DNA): TGTGCCAGCAGTCCCGACAGAGCTAACTATGGCTACACCTTC.

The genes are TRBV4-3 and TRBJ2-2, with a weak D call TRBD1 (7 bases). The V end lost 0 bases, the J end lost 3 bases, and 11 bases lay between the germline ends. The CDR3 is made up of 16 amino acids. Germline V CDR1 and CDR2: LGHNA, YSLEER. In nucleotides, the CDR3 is TGCGCCAGCAGCCAAGATCTCAGGGGGGACACCGGGGAGCTGTTTTTT. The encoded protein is CASSQDLRGDTGELFF.

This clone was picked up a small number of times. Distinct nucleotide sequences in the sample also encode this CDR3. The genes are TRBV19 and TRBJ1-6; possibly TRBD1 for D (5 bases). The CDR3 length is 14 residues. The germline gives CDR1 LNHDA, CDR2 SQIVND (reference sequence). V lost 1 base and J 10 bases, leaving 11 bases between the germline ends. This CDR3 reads CASSIGQSGSPLHF. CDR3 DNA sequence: TGTGCCAGTAGTATAGGACAGTCGGGATCACCCCTCCACTTT.

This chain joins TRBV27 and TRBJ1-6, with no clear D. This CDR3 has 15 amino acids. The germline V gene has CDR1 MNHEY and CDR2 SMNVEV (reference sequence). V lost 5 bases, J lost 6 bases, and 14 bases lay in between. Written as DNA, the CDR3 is TGTGCCAGCAGTCCCGGCGGCAGCCCTAATTCACCCCTCCACTTT. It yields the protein CASSPGGSPNSPLHF.

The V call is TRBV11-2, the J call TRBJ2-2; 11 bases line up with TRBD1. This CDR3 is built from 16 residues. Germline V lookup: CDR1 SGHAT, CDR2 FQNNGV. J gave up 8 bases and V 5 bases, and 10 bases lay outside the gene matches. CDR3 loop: CASSPRTGGGRGELFF. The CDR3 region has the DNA TGTGCCAGCAGCCCTAGGACAGGGGGCGGCCGAGGGGAGCTGTTTTTT. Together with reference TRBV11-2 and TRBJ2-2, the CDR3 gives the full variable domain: EAGVAQSPRYKIIEKRQSVAFWCNPISGHATLYWYQQILGQGPKLLIQFQNNGVVDDSQLPKDRFSAERLKGVDSTLKIQPAKLEDSAVYLCASSPRTGGGRGELFFGEGSRLTVL.

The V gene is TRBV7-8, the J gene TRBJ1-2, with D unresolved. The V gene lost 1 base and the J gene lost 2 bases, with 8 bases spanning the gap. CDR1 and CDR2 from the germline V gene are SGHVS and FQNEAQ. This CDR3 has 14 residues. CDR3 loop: CASSLDRTNYGYTF. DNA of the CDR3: TGTGCCAGCAGCTTAGACAGAACGAACTATGGCTACACCTTC.

The CDR3 nucleotides read TGCAGCGTTGATCGACAGGTTTCTGAAGCTTTCTTT. Translation gives CSVDRQVSEAFF. The chain has TRBV29-1 and TRBJ1-1; the D gene is possibly TRBD1 (6 bases). Germline V gives CDR1 SQVTM, CDR2 ANQGSEA. The CDR3 has 12 residues. Deletions cut 3 bases from V and 6 bases from J, with 11 bases between.

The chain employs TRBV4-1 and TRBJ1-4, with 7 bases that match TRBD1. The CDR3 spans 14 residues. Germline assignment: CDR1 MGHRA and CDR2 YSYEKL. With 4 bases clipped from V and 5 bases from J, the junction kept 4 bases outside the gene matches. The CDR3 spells CASSPQGGNEKLFF. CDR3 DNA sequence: TGCGCCAGCAGCCCTCAGGGGGGGAATGAAAAACTGTTTTTT.